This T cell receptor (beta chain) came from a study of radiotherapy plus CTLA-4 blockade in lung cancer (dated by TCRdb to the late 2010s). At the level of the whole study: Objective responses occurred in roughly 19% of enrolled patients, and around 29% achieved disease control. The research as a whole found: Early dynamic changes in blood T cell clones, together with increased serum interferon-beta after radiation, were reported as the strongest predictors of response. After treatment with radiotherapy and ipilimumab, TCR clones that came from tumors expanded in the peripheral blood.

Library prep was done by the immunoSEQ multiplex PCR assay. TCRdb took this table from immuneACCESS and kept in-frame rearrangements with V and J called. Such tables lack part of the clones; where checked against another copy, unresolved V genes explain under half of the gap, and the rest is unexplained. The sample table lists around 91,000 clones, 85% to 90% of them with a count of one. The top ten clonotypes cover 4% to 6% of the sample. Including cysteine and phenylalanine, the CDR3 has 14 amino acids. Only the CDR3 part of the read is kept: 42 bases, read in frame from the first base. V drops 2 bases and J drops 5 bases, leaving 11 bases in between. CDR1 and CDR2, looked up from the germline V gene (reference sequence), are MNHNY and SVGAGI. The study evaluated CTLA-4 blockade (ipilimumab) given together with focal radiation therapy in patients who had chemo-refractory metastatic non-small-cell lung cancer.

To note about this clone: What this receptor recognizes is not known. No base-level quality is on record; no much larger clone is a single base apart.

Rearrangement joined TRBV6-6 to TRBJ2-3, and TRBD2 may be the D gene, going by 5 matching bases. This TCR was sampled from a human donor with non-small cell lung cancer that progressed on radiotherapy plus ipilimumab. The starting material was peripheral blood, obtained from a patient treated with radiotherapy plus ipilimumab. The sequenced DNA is TGTGCCAGCAGTTACAACCTAGCTGGAGATACGCAGTATTTT. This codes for CASSYNLAGDTQYF.